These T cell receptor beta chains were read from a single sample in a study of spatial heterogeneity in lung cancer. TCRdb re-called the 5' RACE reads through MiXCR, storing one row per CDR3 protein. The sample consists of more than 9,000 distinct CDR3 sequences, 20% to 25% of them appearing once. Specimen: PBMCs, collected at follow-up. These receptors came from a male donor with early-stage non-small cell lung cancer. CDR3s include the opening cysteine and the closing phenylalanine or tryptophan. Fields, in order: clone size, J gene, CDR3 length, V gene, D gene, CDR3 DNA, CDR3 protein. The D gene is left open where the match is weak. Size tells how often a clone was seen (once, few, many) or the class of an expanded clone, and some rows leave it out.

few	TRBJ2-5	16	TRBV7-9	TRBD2	TGTGCCAGCAGCTCGGGACTAGCGGGGGCGCGCGAGACCCAGTACTTC	CASSSGLAGARETQYF
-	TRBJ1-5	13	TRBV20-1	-	TGCAGTGCTAGCCCAACCATCAATCAGCCCCAGCATTTT	CSASPTINQPQHF
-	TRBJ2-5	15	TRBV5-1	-	TGCGCCAGCAGCTTTGAACAGGGCGGTTCAAGGACCCAGTACTTC	CASSFEQGGSRTQYF
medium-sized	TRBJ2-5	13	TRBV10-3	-	TGTGCCATCAGTGAGTCTGTGGTAGAGACCCAGTACTTC	CAISESVVETQYF
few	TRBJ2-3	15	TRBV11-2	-	TGTGCCAGCAGCTTAGATCCAGCTGGCACAGATACGCAGTATTTT	CASSLDPAGTDTQYF
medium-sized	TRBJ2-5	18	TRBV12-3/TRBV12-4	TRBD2	TGTGCCAGCAGTTTTACCCCTGGAGGTAGCGGGAGCGTGAAGACCCAGTACTTC	CASSFTPGGSGSVKTQYF
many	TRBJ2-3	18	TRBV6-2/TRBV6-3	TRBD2	TGTGCCAGCAGTTACCCCGGACTAGCGGGAGCTTTAGGAGATACGCAGTATTTT	CASSYPGLAGALGDTQYF
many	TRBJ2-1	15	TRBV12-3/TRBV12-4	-	TGTGCCAGCAGTTTTATTCCCCCAGCCTACAATGAGCAGTTCTTC	CASSFIPPAYNEQFF
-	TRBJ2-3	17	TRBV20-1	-	TGCAGTGCTAGAGATCGCAAGCTAGCCCAAAACACAGATACGCAGTATTTT	CSARDRKLAQNTDTQYF
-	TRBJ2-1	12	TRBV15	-	TGTGCCACCAGCAGAGACAGGGGTGAGCAGTTCTTC	CATSRDRGEQFF
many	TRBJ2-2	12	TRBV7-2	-	TGTGCCAGCAGCGGGTACATCGGGGAGCTGTTTTTT	CASSGYIGELFF
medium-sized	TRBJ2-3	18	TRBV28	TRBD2	TGTGCCAGCAGTCCAGGGACTAGCGGGAGTATTGGAGGAGATACGCAGTATTTT	CASSPGTSGSIGGDTQYF
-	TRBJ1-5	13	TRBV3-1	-	TGTGCCAGCAGCCAATGGGTGGACCAGCCCCAGCATTTT	CASSQWVDQPQHF
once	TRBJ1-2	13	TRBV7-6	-	TGTGCCAGCCCCGGCAGGCCTACCTATGGCTACACCTTC	CASPGRPTYGYTF
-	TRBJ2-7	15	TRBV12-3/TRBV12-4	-	TGTGCCAGCACCCCGGCAGGGACATCAGTTTACGAGCAGTACTTC	CASTPAGTSVYEQYF
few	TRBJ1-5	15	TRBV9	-	TGTGCCAGCAGCGTAGGGGCAGGGGGCAATCAGCCCCAGCATTTT	CASSVGAGGNQPQHF
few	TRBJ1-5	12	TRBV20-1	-	TGCAGTGCTAGATTCGGGGAGCAGCCCCAGCATTTT	CSARFGEQPQHF
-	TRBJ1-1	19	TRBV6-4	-	TGTGCCAGCAGTGACTTCACCATGCTAGCCTGGACTTGGGGCACTGAAGCTTTCTTT	CASSDFTMLAWTWGTEAFF
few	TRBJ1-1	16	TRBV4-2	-	TGTGCCAGCAGCCAAGCGGCAGGGGAAGCGAACACTGAAGCTTTCTTT	CASSQAAGEANTEAFF
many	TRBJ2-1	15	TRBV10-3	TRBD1	TGTGCCATCAGTCCGGGACAGGAACCCTACAATGAGCAGTTCTTC	CAISPGQEPYNEQFF
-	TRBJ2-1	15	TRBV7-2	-	TGTGCCAGCAGCCTGCGGCAGAGCTCCTACAATGAGCAGTTCTTC	CASSLRQSSYNEQFF
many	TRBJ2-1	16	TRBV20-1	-	TGCAGTGCTACAAACTTCATGACAGTGGGTTACAATGAGCAGTTCTTC	CSATNFMTVGYNEQFF
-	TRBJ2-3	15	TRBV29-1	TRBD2	TGCAGCGTTGACCCCGGGACTAGCGGACGGGATACGCAGTATTTT	CSVDPGTSGRDTQYF
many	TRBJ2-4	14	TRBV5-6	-	TGTGCCAGCAGCTTGGCCGGGGCCAAAAACATTCAGTACTTC	CASSLAGAKNIQYF
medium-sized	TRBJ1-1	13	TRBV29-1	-	TGCAGCCCTTTCGGCGGGGTAAACACTGAAGCTTTCTTT	CSPFGGVNTEAFF
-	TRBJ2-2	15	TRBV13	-	TGTGCCAGCAGCTTATCGGGGATGGGCACCGGGGAGCTGTTTTTT	CASSLSGMGTGELFF
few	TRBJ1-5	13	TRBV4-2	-	TGTGCCAGCAGCCAGGGGGATGATCAGCCCCAGCATTTT	CASSQGDDQPQHF
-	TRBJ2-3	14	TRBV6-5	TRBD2	TGTGCCAGCAGTTTAGCGGGGAGCACAGATACGCAGTATTTT	CASSLAGSTDTQYF
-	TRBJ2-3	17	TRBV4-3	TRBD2	TGCGCCAGCAGCCAAGGCGTTGCGGGGGGGAGCACAGATACGCAGTATTTT	CASSQGVAGGSTDTQYF
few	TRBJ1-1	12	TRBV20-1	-	TGCAGTGCAGGACCGTCGAACACTGAAGCTTTCTTT	CSAGPSNTEAFF
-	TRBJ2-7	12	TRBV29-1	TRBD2	TGCAGCGCGACTAGCGCTTCCTACGAGCAGTACTTC	CSATSASYEQYF
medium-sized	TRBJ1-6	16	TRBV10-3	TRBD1	TGTGCCATCACCTCGTTCTCGGGACAGGTTGATTCACCCCTCCACTTT	CAITSFSGQVDSPLHF
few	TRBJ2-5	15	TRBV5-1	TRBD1	TGCGCCAGCAGCTCCGGGACAGGGAGAGAGGAGACCCAGTACTTC	CASSSGTGREETQYF
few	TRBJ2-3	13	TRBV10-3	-	TGTGCCATCAGGGACGGGGAACAGGTTCCGCAGTATTTT	CAIRDGEQVPQYF
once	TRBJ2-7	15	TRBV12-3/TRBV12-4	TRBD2	TGTGCCAGCAGTGGCCGGGCGCTAGCGGGCTACGAGCAGTACTTC	CASSGRALAGYEQYF
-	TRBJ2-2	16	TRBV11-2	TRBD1	TGTGCCAGCAGCACAAGGACAGGGCAGAACACCGGGGAGCTGTTTTTT	CASSTRTGQNTGELFF
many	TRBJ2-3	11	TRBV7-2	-	TGTGCCAGCAGCGGCCCAGATACGCAGTATTTT	CASSGPDTQYF
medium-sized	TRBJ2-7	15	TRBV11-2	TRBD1	TGTGCCAGCAGCCCCTACGGCAGGGGGCAATACGAGCAGTACTTC	CASSPYGRGQYEQYF
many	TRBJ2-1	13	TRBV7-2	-	TGTGCCAGCAGCCGTCCGGGGGCGAATGAGCAGTTCTTC	CASSRPGANEQFF